This entry is about one TCR beta chain. Its target is unknown. This specimen belongs to a study of cytomegalovirus exposure and HLA in healthy donors. Whole-study findings and limits: Reported performance of the classifier showed diagnosis of cytomegalovirus status with high specificity and sensitivity. Most TCR sequences were rare, but some public TCRs occurred in many donors.

Germline V gene sequence: CDR1 SGHNT, CDR2 YENEEA. The CDR3 spans 13 residues. V was cut by 1 base and J by 7 bases, with 8 bases left in between. With 60 Vbeta and 13 Jbeta primers, the PCR was carried out. Measured with immunoSEQ multiplex PCR; TCRdb has only the in-frame clones, and not every one. This sample carries around 100,000 clones, around 66% of them seen once, and the ten largest clones take around 3.5%. The gene calls are TRBV11-3 and TRBJ2-1; D gene unclear. The sample taken for sequencing was PBMCs. The origin of this receptor is a woman in her fifties or sixties in good health and CMV-seronegative. CDR3 DNA: TGTGCCAGCAGCTTAGTCAACTGGAATGAGCAGTTCTTC. Its translation: CASSLVNWNEQFF.